Following are 16 T cell receptor beta chains from one sample sequenced in a study of shared T cell receptors in the human thymus. Some clones are missing from TCRdb's copy, which holds only in-frame ones; the method was immunoSEQ multiplex PCR. The sample holds hundreds of thousands of clones, around 87% seen once. A further study also used this sample, focusing on human thymus T cells.

Sequencing was carried out using thymocytes. The receptor source for this set is a boy under two years old with a congenital heart defect.

This chain connects TRBV27 to TRBJ2-7; 10 bases map to TRBD1. The CDR3 loop spans 15 amino acids. Germline V gene lookup returns CDR1 MNHEY and CDR2 SMNVEV (reference sequence). J gave up 1 base and V 0 bases, and 0 bases lay outside the gene matches. CDR3 bases: TGTGCCAGCAGTTTATCGGACAGGGGGTCCTACGAGCAGTACTTC. Protein product: CASSLSDRGSYEQYF.

The rearrangement joins TRBV29-1 to TRBJ2-2; a possible D gene is TRBD1 (6 bases). V was shortened by 6 bases and J by 4 bases, with 12 bases between the two germline ends. This CDR3 region has 13 residues. CDR1 is SQVTM and CDR2 is ANQGSEA in the germline V gene. The CDR3 region has the DNA TGCAGCGTGGCCGGACAGTCCACCGGGGAGCTGTTTTTT. Translating gives CSVAGQSTGELFF.

In regard to this clone: Other DNA sequences of this sample code for an identical CDR3. This rearrangement joins TRBV5-8 to TRBJ1-2; D is perhaps TRBD1 (5 bases). V lost 2 bases and J 9 bases, leaving 14 bases between the germline ends. Germline lookup yields CDR1 SGHTS and CDR2 YDEGEE. The CDR3 loop spans 13 amino acids. The CDR3 nucleotides are TGTGCCAGCAGCTTTGAACAGGCCAGGCGCTACACCTTC. It is translated as CASSFEQARRYTF.

The J gene is TRBJ2-7, the V gene TRBV28; the match to TRBD1 covers 10 bases. The ends lost 5 bases at V and 4 bases at J; junction bases unmatched: 5. The length of the CDR3 is 14 residues. Germline values: CDR1 MDHEN, CDR2 SYDVKM. CDR3 nucleotide sequence: TGTGCCAGCAGTGGGACAGGGGAGGGATACGAGCAGTACTTC. Protein product: CASSGTGEGYEQYF.

The V call is TRBV4-1, the J call TRBJ2-7; weak D call: TRBD2 (6 bases). Trimming left V 4 bases short and J 3 bases short, with 10 bases between. Germline CDR1 is MGHRA and CDR2 is YSYEKL. CDR3 length: 13 residues. The CDR3 sequence is CASSPGLVYEQYF. For the CDR3, the DNA is TGCGCCAGCAGCCCGGGACTTGTCTACGAGCAGTACTTC.

The genes are TRBV27 and TRBJ2-5; 8 nucleotides match TRBD2. The CDR3 contains 13 residues. V shed 5 bases and J 3 bases; nucleotides not matched to a gene: 2. Germline CDR1 is MNHEY and CDR2 is SMNVEV (reference sequence). The CDR3 loop reads CASSTGLEETQYF. The CDR3 nucleotides are TGTGCCAGCAGTACGGGACTAGAAGAGACCCAGTACTTC.

V is TRBV5-6 and J is TRBJ2-7; D may be TRBD2 (5 bases). Germline lookup yields CDR1 SGHDT and CDR2 YYEEEE. V lost 5 bases and J lost 3, with 15 bases in between. This CDR3 spans 14 amino acids. Written as DNA, the CDR3 is TGTGCCAGCAGGCGAGAGGGAACGAGCTACGAGCAGTACTTC. Amino acids: CASRREGTSYEQYF.

The chain combines TRBV9 with TRBJ1-2, with 12 bases that match TRBD1. The germline gives CDR1 SGDLS, CDR2 YYNGEE. The CDR3 contains 17 residues. J gave up 7 bases and V 0 bases, and 10 bases lay outside the gene matches. In nucleotides, the CDR3 is TGTGCCAGCAGCGTAGGCCCCTCGGGACAGGGGGCTTCTGGCTACACCTTC. Translation: CASSVGPSGQGASGYTF.

The chain joins TRBV4-2 to TRBJ1-5; D uncertain. There are 16 residues in the CDR3. Germline CDR1 and CDR2: LGHNA and YNFKEQ. V dropped 1 base and J dropped 5 bases, with 15 bases sitting between them. The CDR3 sequence: CASSQANTRGDQPQHF. In nucleotides, the CDR3 is TGTGCCAGCAGCCAAGCGAACACACGAGGAGATCAGCCCCAGCATTTT.

V and J are TRBV10-2 and TRBJ2-7, with 9 bases lining up with TRBD2. The germline V gene has CDR1 WSHSY and CDR2 SAAADI. This CDR3 is built from 17 residues. The V gene end was trimmed by 3 bases and the J gene end by 1 base; junction bases not matched to a gene: 10. CDR3 loop: CASSDGLAGLASYEQYF. The CDR3 DNA reads TGCGCCAGCAGTGATGGGCTAGCGGGACTAGCTTCCTACGAGCAGTACTTC.

V is TRBV6-6 and J is TRBJ2-3, with 8 bases matching TRBD2. CDR3 length: 14 amino acids. V dropped 8 bases and J dropped 2; count of bases not matched to a gene: 6. CDR1 and CDR2 from the germline V gene are MNHNY and SVGAGI (reference sequence). The CDR3 reads CASRGGRVTDTQYF. The CDR3 DNA follows: TGTGCCAGCCGGGGGGGCCGTGTCACAGATACGCAGTATTTT.

CDR3 region: CASSSPRITDRASYEQYF. In DNA form, the CDR3 reads TGTGCCAGCAGCTCTCCCCGGATCACCGACAGGGCCTCCTACGAGCAGTACTTC. This chain connects TRBV7-9 to TRBJ2-7; TRBD1 aligns across 7 bases. Germline CDR1 SEHNR, CDR2 FQNEAQ (reference sequence). CDR3 length equals 18 residues. V gave up 4 bases and J gave up 0 bases; unmatched junction bases: 15. Combining the CDR3 with reference TRBV7-9 and TRBJ2-7 gives the whole variable domain DTGVSQNPRHKITKRGQNVTFRCDPISEHNRLYWYRQTLGQGPEFLTYFQNEAQLEKSRLLSDRFSAERPKGSFSTLEIQRTEQGDSAMYLCASSSPRITDRASYEQYFGPGTRLTVT.

This sequence joins TRBV5-1 and TRBJ2-5; TRBD2 matches at 13 bases. The CDR3 runs 17 residues. Germline V lookup: CDR1 SGHRS, CDR2 YFSETQ. The V segment lost 3 bases and the J segment 1 base; nucleotides outside the gene matches: 6. The CDR3, as DNA: TGCGCCAGCAGCTGCCACCGACTAGCGGGGGGCCAAGAGACCCAGTACTTC. Encoded protein: CASSCHRLAGGQETQYF.

V is TRBV7-8 and J is TRBJ2-5, with 7 bases identical to TRBD2. V lost 4 bases, J lost 7 bases, and 6 bases stayed unmatched. The CDR3 totals 13 residues. Germline-derived CDR1 and CDR2 are SGHVS and FQNEAQ. The CDR3 DNA sequence: TGTGCCAGCAGCTCCGGGACTATCGTGACCCAGTACTTC. Translated, it gives CASSSGTIVTQYF. The entire variable domain, with the rest obtained from reference TRBV7-8 and TRBJ2-5, is as follows: GAGVSQSPRYKVAKRGQDVALRCDPISGHVSLFWYQQALGQGPEFLTYFQNEAQLDKSGLPSDRFFAERPEGSVSTLKIQRTQQEDSAVYLCASSSGTIVTQYFGPGTRLLVL.

V usage is TRBV5-1 and J usage is TRBJ2-5; a possible D gene is TRBD1 (6 bases). Per the germline V gene, CDR1 is SGHRS and CDR2 is YFSETQ. The ends were cut back, 3 bases at V and 5 bases at J, with 11 bases in the middle. The length of the CDR3 is 13 residues. As DNA, the CDR3 is TGCGCCAGCAGCTCGGACAGTGGGGAGACCCAGTACTTC. Residues: CASSSDSGETQYF. Full variable domain (outside the CDR3, taken from reference TRBV5-1 and TRBJ2-5): KAGVTQTPRYLIKTRGQQVTLSCSPISGHRSVSWYQQTPGQGLQFLFEYFSETQRNKGNFPGRFSGRQFSNSRSEMNVSTLELGDSALYLCASSSDSGETQYFGPGTRLLVL.

The chain recombines TRBV5-4 with TRBJ2-5, with D perhaps matching TRBD2 (5 bases). The CDR3 has 13 residues. Germline loops: CDR1 SGHNT, CDR2 YYREEE (reference sequence). Trimming pared 2 bases from V and 6 bases from J, leaving 11 bases between. The CDR3 sequence is CASSFGGWQTQYF. The CDR3 DNA is TGTGCCAGCAGCTTCGGAGGATGGCAGACCCAGTACTTC.